This T cell receptor (beta chain) comes out of a study of T cell responses to AZD1222 COVID-19 vaccine. Study-wide results and limits: A mostly white British donor set with more females was recruited, and clonal diversity was possibly underestimated. In all cases, repertoires were sampled only after the peak T cell response.

Clones were sequenced by immunoSEQ multiplex PCR, and TCRdb holds only the in-frame ones, with some missing. The table shows approximately 70,000 clones, with roughly 87% occurring only once. As concerns this clone: Its antigen is not identified.

The CDR3 sequence is 12 residues long. Trimming stripped 0 bases from V and 9 bases from J, with 6 bases between. The sequencing here drew on peripheral blood, taken on day 0 of AZD1222 vaccination. This clonotype was sampled from an adult in good health. This sequence joins TRBV12-3 or TRBV12-4 and TRBJ2-1; D is unresolved. The CDR3 is CASSLAVSEQFF. In nucleotides, the CDR3 is TGTGCCAGCAGTTTAGCTGTTAGTGAGCAGTTCTTC.